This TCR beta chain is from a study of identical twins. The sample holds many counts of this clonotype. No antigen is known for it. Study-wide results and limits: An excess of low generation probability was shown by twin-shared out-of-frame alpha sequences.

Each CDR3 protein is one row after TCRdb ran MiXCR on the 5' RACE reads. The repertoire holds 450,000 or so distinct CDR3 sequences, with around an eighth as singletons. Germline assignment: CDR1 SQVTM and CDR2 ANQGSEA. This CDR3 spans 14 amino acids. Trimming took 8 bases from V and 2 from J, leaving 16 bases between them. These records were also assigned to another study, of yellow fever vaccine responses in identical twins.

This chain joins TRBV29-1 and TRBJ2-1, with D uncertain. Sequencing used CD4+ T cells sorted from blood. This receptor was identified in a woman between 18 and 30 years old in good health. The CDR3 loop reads CSFLSGGTYNEQFF. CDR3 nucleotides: TGCAGCTTCCTCTCAGGTGGCACCTACAATGAGCAGTTCTTC.